This entry concerns a single T cell receptor beta chain. V shed 0 bases, J shed 2 bases, and the junction held 6 bases outside the gene matches. This CDR3 has 16 residues. Germline values: CDR1 LGHNA, CDR2 YSLEER. The table came from immunoSEQ multiplex PCR; TCRdb's copy has only in-frame clones and leaves some out. The sample consists of 2 million to 2.5 million clones, approximately 96% of them appearing once. This record belongs to a study of shared clonotypes between healthy human individuals. The chain combines TRBV4-3 with TRBJ1-2; 7 nucleotides agree with TRBD1. This receptor was obtained from a young man in good health. The sequencing input was naive CD4+ T cells sorted from blood. Subset in this sample: CD45RA+ positively selected. The CDR3 loop reads CASSQEWDSQNYGYTF. Here the CDR3 DNA reads TGCGCCAGCAGCCAAGAGTGGGACAGCCAAAACTATGGCTACACCTTC.